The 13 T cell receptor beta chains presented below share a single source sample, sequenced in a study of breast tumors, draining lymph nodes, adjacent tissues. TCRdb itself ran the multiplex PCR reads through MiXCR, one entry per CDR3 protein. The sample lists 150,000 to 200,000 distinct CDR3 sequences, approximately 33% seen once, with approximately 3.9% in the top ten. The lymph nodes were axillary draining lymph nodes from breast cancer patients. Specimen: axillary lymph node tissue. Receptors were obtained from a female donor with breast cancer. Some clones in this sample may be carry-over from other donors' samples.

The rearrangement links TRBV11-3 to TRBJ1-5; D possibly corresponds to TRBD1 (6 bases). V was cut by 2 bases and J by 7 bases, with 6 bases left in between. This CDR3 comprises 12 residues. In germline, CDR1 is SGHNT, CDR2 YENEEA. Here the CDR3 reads CASSLTGQPQHF. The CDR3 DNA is TGTGCCAGCAGCTTAACAGGGCAGCCCCAGCATTTT.

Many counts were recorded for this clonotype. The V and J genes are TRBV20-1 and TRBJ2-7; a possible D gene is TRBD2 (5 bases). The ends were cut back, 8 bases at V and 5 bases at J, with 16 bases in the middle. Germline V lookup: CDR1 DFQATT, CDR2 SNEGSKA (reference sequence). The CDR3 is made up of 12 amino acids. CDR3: CSFDQTGNEQYF. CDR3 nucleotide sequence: TGCAGTTTCGATCAAACGGGGAACGAGCAGTACTTC.

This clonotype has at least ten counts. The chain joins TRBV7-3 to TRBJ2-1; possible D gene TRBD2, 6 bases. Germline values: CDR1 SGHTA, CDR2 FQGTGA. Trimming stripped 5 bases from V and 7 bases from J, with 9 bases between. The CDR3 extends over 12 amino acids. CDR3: CASSPGTNEQFF. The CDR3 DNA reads TGTGCCAGCAGCCCTGGGACTAATGAGCAGTTCTTC.

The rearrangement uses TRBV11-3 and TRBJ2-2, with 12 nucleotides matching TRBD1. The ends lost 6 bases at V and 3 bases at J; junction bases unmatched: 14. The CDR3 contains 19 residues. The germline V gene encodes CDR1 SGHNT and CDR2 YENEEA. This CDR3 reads CASSLPGGQGANYTGELFF. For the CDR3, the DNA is TGTGCCAGCAGTCTTCCAGGGGGACAGGGGGCGAATTACACCGGGGAGCTGTTTTTT.

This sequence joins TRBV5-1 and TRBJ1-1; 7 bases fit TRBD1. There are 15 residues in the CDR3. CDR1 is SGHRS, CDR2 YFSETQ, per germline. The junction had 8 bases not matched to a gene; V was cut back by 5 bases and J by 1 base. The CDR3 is CASRSRQGRNTEAFF. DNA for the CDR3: TGCGCCAGCAGGAGCCGACAGGGCCGGAACACTGAAGCTTTCTTT. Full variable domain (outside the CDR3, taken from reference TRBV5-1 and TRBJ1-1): KAGVTQTPRYLIKTRGQQVTLSCSPISGHRSVSWYQQTPGQGLQFLFEYFSETQRNKGNFPGRFSGRQFSNSRSEMNVSTLELGDSALYLCASRSRQGRNTEAFFGQGTRLTVV.

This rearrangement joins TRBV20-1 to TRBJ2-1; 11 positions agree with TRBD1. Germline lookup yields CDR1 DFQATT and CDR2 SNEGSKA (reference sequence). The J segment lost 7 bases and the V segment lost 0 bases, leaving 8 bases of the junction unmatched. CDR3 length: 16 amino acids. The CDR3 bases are TGCAGTGCTAGAGATAGCGGGGACAGGGGGTGGAATGAGCAGTTCTTC. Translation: CSARDSGDRGWNEQFF.

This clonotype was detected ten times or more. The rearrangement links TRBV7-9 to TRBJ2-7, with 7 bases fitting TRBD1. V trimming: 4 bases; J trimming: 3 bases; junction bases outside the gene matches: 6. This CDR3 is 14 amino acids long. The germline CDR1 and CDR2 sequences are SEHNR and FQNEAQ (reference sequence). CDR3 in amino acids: CASSSRDRLYEQYF. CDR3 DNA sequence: TGTGCCAGCAGCTCCCGGGACAGACTCTACGAGCAGTACTTC. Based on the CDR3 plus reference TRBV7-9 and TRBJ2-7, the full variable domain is DTGVSQNPRHKITKRGQNVTFRCDPISEHNRLYWYRQTLGQGPEFLTYFQNEAQLEKSRLLSDRFSAERPKGSFSTLEIQRTEQGDSAMYLCASSSRDRLYEQYFGPGTRLTVT.

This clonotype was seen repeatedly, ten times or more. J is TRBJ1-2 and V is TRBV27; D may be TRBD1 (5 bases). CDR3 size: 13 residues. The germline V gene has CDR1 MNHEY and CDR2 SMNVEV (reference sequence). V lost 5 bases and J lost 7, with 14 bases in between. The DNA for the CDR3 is TGTGCCAGCAGTCGGCCGGGAGGGACTGGCTACACCTTC. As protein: CASSRPGGTGYTF.

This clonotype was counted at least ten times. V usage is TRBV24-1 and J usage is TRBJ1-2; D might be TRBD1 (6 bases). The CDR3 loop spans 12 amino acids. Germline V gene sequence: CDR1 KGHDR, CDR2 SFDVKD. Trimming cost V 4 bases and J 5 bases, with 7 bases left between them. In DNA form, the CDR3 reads TGTGCCACCAGTGACACAGGGTATGGCTACACCTTC. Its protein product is CATSDTGYGYTF.

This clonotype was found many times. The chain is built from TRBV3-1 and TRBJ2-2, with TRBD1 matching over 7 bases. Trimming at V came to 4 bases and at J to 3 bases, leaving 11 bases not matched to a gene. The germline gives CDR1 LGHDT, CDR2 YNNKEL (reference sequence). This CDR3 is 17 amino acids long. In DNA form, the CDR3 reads TGTGCCAGCAGCCTAGGAGCGACAGGGTGGGACACCGGGGAGCTGTTTTTT. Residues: CASSLGATGWDTGELFF.

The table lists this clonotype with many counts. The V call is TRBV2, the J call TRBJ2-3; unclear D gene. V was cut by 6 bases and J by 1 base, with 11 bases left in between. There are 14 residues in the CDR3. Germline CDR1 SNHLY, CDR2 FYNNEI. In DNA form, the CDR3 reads TGTGCCAGCAGCGGCATGGCCGGCACAGATACGCAGTATTTT. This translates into CASSGMAGTDTQYF.

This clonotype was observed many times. This CDR3 is CASTATHHEQYF. The DNA of the CDR3 is TGTGCCAGCACCGCTACGCATCACGAGCAGTACTTC. V usage is TRBV6-2 or TRBV6-3 and J usage is TRBJ2-7; D is uncertain. V shed 7 bases and J shed 5 bases, with 12 bases lying between them. Looked up from germline, CDR1 is MNHEY and CDR2 is SVGEGT. CDR3 length: 12 residues.

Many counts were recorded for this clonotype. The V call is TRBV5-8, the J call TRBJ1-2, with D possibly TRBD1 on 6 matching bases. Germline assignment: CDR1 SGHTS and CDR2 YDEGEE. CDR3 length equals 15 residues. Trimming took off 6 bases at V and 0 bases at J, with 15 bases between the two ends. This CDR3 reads CASTLVKGANYGYTF. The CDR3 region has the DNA TGTGCCAGCACCCTGGTAAAGGGGGCTAACTATGGCTACACCTTC.